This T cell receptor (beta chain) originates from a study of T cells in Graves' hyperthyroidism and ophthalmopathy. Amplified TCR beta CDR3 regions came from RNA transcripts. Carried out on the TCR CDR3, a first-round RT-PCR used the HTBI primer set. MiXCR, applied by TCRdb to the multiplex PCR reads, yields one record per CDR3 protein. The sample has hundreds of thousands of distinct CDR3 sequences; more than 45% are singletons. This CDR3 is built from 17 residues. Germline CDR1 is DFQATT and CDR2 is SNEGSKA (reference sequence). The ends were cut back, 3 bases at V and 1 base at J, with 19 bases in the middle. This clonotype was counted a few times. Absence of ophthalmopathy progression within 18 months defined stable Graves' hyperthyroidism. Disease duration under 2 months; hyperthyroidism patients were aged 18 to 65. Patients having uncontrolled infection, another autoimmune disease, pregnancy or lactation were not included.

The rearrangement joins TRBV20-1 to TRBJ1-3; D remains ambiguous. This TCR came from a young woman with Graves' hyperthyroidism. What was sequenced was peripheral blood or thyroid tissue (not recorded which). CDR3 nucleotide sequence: TGCAGTGCTAGTTCCCAGGAGAGCCTGCTTTCTGGAAACACCATATATTTT. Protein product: CSASSQESLLSGNTIYF.